A single sample gave rise to the 6 T cell receptor beta chains below, sequenced in a study. TCRdb passed the 5' RACE reads through MiXCR, listing each CDR3 protein once. Among 10,000 to 15,000 distinct CDR3 sequences listed, 20% to 30% were seen once. What was sequenced was naive CD4+ T cells sorted from blood. Documented subset: naive CD4+ T cells, CD4+CD45RA+CD25-. These receptors were taken from a female donor with breast cancer.

By share, this clonotype counts as medium-sized. This chain connects TRBV11-2 to TRBJ2-7; D not resolved. Trimming took 5 bases from V and 2 from J, leaving 10 bases between them. CDR3 length equals 13 residues. Germline lookup yields CDR1 SGHAT and CDR2 FQNNGV. The CDR3 DNA reads TGTGCCAGCAGCGAACACCACGCCTACGAGCAGTACTTC. Its protein product is CASSEHHAYEQYF.

The chain recombines TRBV15 with TRBJ1-1; D may be TRBD1 (6 bases). Trimming took 5 bases from V and 4 from J, leaving 11 bases between them. In germline, CDR1 is LNHNV, CDR2 YYDKDF (reference sequence). This CDR3 has 13 amino acids. The CDR3, as DNA: TGTGCCACCAGCGGCTTACAGGGCACTGAAGCTTTCTTT. It specifies CATSGLQGTEAFF.

This clonotype was detected ten times or more. The chain joins TRBV7-3 to TRBJ2-1, with 7 positions matching TRBD2. The germline V gene has CDR1 SGHTA and CDR2 FQGTGA. V lost 3 bases to trimming and J lost 3 bases; unmatched junction nucleotides: 8. The CDR3 contains 16 residues. The CDR3 DNA sequence: TGTGCCAGCAGCTTGCAGTGGGGAGGGAACTACAATGAGCAGTTCTTC. As protein: CASSLQWGGNYNEQFF.

This clonotype has at least ten counts. The chain uses TRBV25-1 and TRBJ2-7; 10 nucleotides line up with TRBD1. V was clipped by 1 base and J by 4 bases; unmatched bases: 1. Germline V gene data show CDR1 as MGHDK and CDR2 as SYGVNS. There are 14 residues in the CDR3. Here the CDR3 reads CASSESGQGYEQYF. CDR3 nucleotide sequence: TGTGCCAGCAGTGAATCGGGACAGGGGTACGAGCAGTACTTC.

Relative to its sample, this clonotype is medium-sized. This chain joins TRBV7-9 and TRBJ2-3, with D perhaps matching TRBD2 (6 bases). This CDR3 is built from 14 residues. V was shortened by 5 bases and J by 3 bases, with 12 bases between the two germline ends. Germline-derived CDR1 and CDR2 are SEHNR and FQNEAQ (reference sequence). The CDR3 spells CASSRGGTTDTQYF. The CDR3 DNA reads as TGTGCCAGCAGCCGTGGGGGGACTACAGATACGCAGTATTTT.

This clonotype was picked up many times. The V gene is TRBV6-5, the J gene TRBJ2-7, with D possibly being TRBD2 (5 bases). This CDR3 contains 14 residues. The V end lost 0 bases, the J end lost 0 bases, and 6 bases lay between the germline ends. Germline V gene data show CDR1 as MNHEY and CDR2 as SVGAGI. The CDR3 sequence: CASSYSADSYEQYF. DNA of the CDR3: TGTGCCAGCAGTTACTCAGCGGACTCCTACGAGCAGTACTTC.